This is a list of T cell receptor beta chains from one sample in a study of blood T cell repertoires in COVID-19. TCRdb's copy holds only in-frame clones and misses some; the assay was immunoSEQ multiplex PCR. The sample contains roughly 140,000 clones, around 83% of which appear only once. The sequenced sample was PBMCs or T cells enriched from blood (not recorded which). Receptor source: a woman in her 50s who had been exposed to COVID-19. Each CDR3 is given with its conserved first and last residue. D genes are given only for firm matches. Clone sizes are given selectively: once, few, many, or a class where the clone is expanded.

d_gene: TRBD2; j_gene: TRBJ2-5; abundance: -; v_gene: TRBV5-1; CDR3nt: TGCGCCAGCAGCCCGGGACTAGCGGGGCGAGAGGCCCAGTACTTC; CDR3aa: CASSPGLAGREAQYF
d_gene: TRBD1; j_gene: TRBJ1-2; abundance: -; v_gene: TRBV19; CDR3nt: TGTGCCAGTAGTCGGACAGGCTATGGCTACACCTTC; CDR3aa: CASSRTGYGYTF
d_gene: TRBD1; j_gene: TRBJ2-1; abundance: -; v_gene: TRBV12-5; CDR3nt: TGTGCTAGTGGCATAGGGACAGGGGGATCATCAGGTGAGCAGTTCTTC; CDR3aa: CASGIGTGGSSGEQFF
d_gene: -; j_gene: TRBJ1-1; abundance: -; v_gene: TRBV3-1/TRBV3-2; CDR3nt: TGTGCCAGCAGCCGGACAGTCAGGAACACTGAAGCTTTCTTT; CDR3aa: CASSRTVRNTEAFF
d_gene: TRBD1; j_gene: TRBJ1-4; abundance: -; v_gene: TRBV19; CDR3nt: TGTGCCAGTACAGGGGGCCTTTCGACTAATGAAAAACTGTTTTTT; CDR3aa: CASTGGLSTNEKLFF
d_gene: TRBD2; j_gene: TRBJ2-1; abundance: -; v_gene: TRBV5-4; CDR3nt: TGTGCCAGCAGCTTGGGAAGGACTAGCGCCTACAATGAGCAGTTCTTC; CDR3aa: CASSLGRTSAYNEQFF
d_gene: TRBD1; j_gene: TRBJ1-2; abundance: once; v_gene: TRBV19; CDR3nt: TGTGCCAGTATTTGGGGACAGGCGCCCTATGGCTACACCTTC; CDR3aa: CASIWGQAPYGYTF
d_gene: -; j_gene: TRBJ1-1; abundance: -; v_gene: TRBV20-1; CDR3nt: TGCAGTGTGGCCATGAACACTGAAGCTTTCTTT; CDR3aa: CSVAMNTEAFF
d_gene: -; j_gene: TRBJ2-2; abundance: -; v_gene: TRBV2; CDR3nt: TGTGCCAGCAGGGCGGGACAGACCACCGGGGAGCTGTTTTTT; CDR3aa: CASRAGQTTGELFF
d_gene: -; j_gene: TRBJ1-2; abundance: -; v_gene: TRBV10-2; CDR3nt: TGCGCCAGCAGTGAGTCGAGTGGCTACACCTTC; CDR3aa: CASSESSGYTF
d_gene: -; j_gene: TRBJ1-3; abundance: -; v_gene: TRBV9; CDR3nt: TGTGCCAGCAGCCCAACTTGGGGAAACACCATATATTTT; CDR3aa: CASSPTWGNTIYF
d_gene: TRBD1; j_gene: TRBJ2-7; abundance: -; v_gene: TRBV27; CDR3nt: TGTGCCAGCACCCGATTAGACAGGGGACGATCCTACGAGCAGTACTTC; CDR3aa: CASTRLDRGRSYEQYF
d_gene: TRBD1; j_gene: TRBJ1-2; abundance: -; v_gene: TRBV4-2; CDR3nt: TGTGCCAGCAGCCAAGATATTACAGGGGGGGTTGGCTACACCTTC; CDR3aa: CASSQDITGGVGYTF
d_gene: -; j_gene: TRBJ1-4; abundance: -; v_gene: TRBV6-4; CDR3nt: TGTGCCAGCAGCACCGACAGTAATGAAAAACTGTTTTTT; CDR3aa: CASSTDSNEKLFF
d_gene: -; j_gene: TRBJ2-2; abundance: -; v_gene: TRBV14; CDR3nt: TGTGCCAGCAGCCAAGAGAGGAGGCAGGCGAACACCGGGGAGCTGTTTTTT; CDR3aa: CASSQERRQANTGELFF
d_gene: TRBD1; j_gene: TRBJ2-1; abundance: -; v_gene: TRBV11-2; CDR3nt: TGTGCCAGCAGCTTGAACCGGGACAGCTACAATGAGCAGTTCTTC; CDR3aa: CASSLNRDSYNEQFF
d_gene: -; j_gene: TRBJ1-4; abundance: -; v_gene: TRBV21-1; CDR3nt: TGTGCCAGCAGCAGGGCAGGGCCCACAACAGGCACTAATGAAAAACTGTTTTTT; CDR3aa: CASSRAGPTTGTNEKLFF
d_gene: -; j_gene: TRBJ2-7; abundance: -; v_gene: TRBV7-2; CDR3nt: TGTGCCAGCAGCTTAAGTCCCGGGCAGGGTGCTTCCGAGCAGTACTTC; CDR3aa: CASSLSPGQGASEQYF
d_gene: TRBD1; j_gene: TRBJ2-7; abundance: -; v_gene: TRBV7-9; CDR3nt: TGTGCCAGCAGCCCTCGGACAGGGGTAAACGAGCAGTACTTC; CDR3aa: CASSPRTGVNEQYF
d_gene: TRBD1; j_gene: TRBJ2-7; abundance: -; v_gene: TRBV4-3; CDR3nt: TGCGCCAGCAGCCAAGAGGACAGGGAAGGTTACGAGCAGTACTTC; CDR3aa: CASSQEDREGYEQYF
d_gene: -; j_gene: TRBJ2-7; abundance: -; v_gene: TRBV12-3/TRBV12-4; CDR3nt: TGTGCCAGCAGTGTGACGGCCCGGGGCGAGCAGTACTTC; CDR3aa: CASSVTARGEQYF
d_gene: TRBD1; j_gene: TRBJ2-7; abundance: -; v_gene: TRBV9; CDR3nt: TGTGCCAGCAGCGTAGGGTCAGGGGGCTACGAGCAGTACTTC; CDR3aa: CASSVGSGGYEQYF
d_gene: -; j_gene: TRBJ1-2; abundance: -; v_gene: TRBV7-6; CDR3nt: TGTGCCAGCAGCTTAGGCCCAGCGGACAGCAGCTATGGCTACACCTTC; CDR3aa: CASSLGPADSSYGYTF